This T cell receptor (beta chain) was documented in a study of CD8 T cell repertoires and HIV-1 epitope variants. Study in general: Twenty-five autologous and known Gag and Nef epitope variant peptides each stimulated T cells separately. Controls included no peptide, Ebola AY9 epitope, and a CMV, EBV, flu pool.

With regard to this clone: The antigen remains undetermined.

TCRdb's table, derived via immunoSEQ multiplex PCR, lists solely in-frame clones and lacks some. The table shows 90,000 or so clones, with around 75% occurring only once. Study-level results: Four or five clonotypes recognized Nef KF9, one HW9, none TAALDMSHF. Most of the nine antigen-specific clonotypes appeared cross-reactive to autologous or escape variants.

The TCR was taken from a male donor with HIV. The sequencing sample was made of uncultured baseline CD8+ T cells from peripheral blood mononuclear cells (PBMCs).

CDR3 nucleotides: TGTGCGAGTCATTTCGGGAGTGGCAGGGGTGAAGCTTTCTTT. It encodes CASHFGSGRGEAFF. The chain has TRBV19 and TRBJ1-1, with D perhaps matching TRBD1 (6 bases). Germline V CDR1 and CDR2: LNHDA, SQIVND (reference sequence). The CDR3 contains 14 residues.